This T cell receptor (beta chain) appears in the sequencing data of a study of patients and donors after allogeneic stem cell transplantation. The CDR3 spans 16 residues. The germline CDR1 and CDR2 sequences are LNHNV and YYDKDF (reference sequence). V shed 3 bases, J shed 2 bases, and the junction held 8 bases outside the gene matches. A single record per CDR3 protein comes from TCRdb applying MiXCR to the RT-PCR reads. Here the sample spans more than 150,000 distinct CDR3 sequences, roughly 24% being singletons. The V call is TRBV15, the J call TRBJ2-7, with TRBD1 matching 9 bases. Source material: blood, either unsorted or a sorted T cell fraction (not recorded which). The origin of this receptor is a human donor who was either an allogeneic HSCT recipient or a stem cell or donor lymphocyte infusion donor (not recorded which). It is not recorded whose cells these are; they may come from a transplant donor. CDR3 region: CATSRLGQGRTYEQYF. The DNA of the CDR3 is TGTGCCACCAGCAGGTTGGGACAGGGACGAACCTACGAGCAGTACTTC.